The clone carrying this TCR beta chain showed up just a few times. No antigen is known for it. This entry belongs to a study of memory B cells and T cells in multiple sclerosis. General study results and limits: Compartments had unequal clone-set sizes, affecting shared clonotype counts.

CFSE-dim autoproliferating and CFSE-high non-proliferating T cells from unstimulated culture were sequenced separately. Cultures began with roughly 49 million CFSE-labeled PBMCs, unstimulated for 6 to 7 days, with replicate wells pooled. Without exogenous stimuli, around 0.5 uM CFSE-labeled PBMCs were cultured serum-free. Only in-frame clones appear in the TCRdb table, and some are missing; sequencing was by immunoSEQ multiplex PCR. The sample consists of 30,000 or so clones, roughly 83% of them appearing once. Trimming took 4 bases from V and 7 from J; bases not matched to a gene: 4. Germline lookup yields CDR1 MNHEY and CDR2 SVGAGI. The length of the CDR3 is 16 residues.

Sequenced: PBMCs from blood kept in culture. The genes are TRBV6-5 and TRBJ2-1; 16 bases agree with TRBD2. The sequence derives from a human donor with multiple sclerosis. For the CDR3, the DNA is TGTGCCAGCAGTTGGGGACTAGCGGGAGGGGATAATGAGCAGTTCTTC. Its protein product is CASSWGLAGGDNEQFF.